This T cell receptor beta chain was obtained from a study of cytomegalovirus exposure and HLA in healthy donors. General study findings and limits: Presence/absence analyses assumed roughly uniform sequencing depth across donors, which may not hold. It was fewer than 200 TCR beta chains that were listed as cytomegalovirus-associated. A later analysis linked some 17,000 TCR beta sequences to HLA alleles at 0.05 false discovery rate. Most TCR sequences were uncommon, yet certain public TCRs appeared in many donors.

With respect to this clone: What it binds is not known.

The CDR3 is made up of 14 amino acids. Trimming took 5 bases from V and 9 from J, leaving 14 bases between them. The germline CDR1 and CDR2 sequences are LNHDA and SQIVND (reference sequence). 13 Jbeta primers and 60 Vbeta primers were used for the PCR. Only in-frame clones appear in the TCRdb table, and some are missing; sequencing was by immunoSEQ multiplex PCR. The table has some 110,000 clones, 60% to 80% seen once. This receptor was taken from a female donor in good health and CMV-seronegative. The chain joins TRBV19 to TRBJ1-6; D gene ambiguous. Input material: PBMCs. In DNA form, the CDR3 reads TGTGCCAGTAGTTTCCTCGCAGAGGGTTCACCCCTCCACTTT. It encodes CASSFLAEGSPLHF.